This T cell receptor beta chain came from a study of cytomegalovirus exposure and HLA in healthy donors. This CDR3 has 15 amino acids. Trimming removed 3 bases from V and 0 bases from J, with 8 bases in between. In germline, CDR1 is MNHEY, CDR2 SMNVEV (reference sequence). The PCR contained 60 Vbeta and 13 Jbeta primers. Sequencing was performed with immunoSEQ multiplex PCR; in TCRdb, only in-frame clones are kept and a portion is missing. The sample has 130,000 to 150,000 clones, 79% seen once. This chain uses TRBV27 with TRBJ2-2; D is unresolved. This TCR was sampled from a woman in her 40s in good health and CMV-seropositive. Specimen: PBMCs. The CDR3 bases are TGTGCCAGCAGTTTTGGGCAGGCGAACACCGGGGAGCTGTTTTTT. It is translated as CASSFGQANTGELFF.